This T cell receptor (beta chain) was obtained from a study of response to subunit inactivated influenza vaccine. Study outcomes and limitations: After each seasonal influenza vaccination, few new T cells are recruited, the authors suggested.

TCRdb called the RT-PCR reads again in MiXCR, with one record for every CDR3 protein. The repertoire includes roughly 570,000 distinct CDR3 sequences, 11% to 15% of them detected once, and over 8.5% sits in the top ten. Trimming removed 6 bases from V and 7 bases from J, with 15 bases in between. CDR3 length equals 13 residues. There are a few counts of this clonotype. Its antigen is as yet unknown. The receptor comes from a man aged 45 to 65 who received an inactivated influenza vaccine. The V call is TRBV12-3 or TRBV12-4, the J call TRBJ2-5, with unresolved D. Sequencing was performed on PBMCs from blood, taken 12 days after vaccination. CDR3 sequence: CASRSTPSVTQYF. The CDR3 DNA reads TGTGCCAGCAGATCGACACCTAGTGTGACCCAGTACTTC.